One and the same sample provided the 6 T cell receptor beta chains below, sequenced in a study of PD-1 blockade in classical Hodgkin lymphoma. Libraries were prepared by immunoSEQ multiplex PCR; TCRdb keeps only in-frame clonotypes and omits some of them. The repertoire holds roughly 100,000 clones, with more than 85% as singletons. All patients relapsed after autologous stem cell transplantation, and brentuximab vedotin exposure varied. The material was peripheral blood mononuclear cells (PBMCs), obtained before the second cycle of nivolumab. The receptors derive from a human donor with classical Hodgkin lymphoma.

The chain couples TRBV5-4 to TRBJ1-3; D remains ambiguous. The germline gives CDR1 SGHNT, CDR2 YYREEE (reference sequence). The CDR3 consists of 15 residues. V was clipped by 1 base and J by 2 bases, with 10 bases between them. The CDR3 loop is CASSLTAGAGNTIYF. CDR3 in DNA: TGTGCCAGCAGCTTGACAGCTGGCGCTGGAAACACCATATATTTT.

The chain has TRBV7-6 and TRBJ1-3; possibly TRBD1 for D (5 bases). The CDR3 covers 14 residues. Germline assignment: CDR1 SGHVS and CDR2 FNYEAQ. The germline V and J ends were trimmed by 1 base and 3 bases, with 7 bases remaining between them. CDR3 protein: CASSLGTNGNTIYF. CDR3 coding DNA: TGTGCCAGCAGCTTAGGGACAAATGGAAACACCATATATTTT.

The V call is TRBV19, the J call TRBJ2-5; D unclear. Between the trimmed V and J ends, which lost 6 bases and 5 bases, there was a span of 13 bases. Germline assignment: CDR1 LNHDA and CDR2 SQIVND (reference sequence). The CDR3 has 13 residues. CDR3 amino acids: CASSAVLGETQYF. Here the CDR3 DNA reads TGTGCCAGTAGCGCTGTCCTGGGGGAGACCCAGTACTTC.

For this clone: Other DNA sequences in this specimen translate into the identical CDR3. The chain combines TRBV27 with TRBJ1-2; maybe TRBD1 (6 bases). Trimming cost V 5 bases and J 4 bases, with 11 bases left between them. Looked up from germline, CDR1 is MNHEY and CDR2 is SMNVEV (reference sequence). This CDR3 region has 13 residues. The CDR3 coding sequence is TGTGCCAGCAGTCCGGGGGCTAGCTATGGCTACACCTTC. Amino acids: CASSPGASYGYTF.

The CDR3 coding sequence is TGTGCCAGCAGCTCGAGCATACTCAATCAGCCCCAGCATTTT. Protein: CASSSSILNQPQHF. This chain joins TRBV2 and TRBJ1-5, with D uncertain. This CDR3 has 14 residues. Between the trimmed V and J ends, which lost 6 bases and 3 bases, there was a span of 12 bases. Germline values: CDR1 SNHLY, CDR2 FYNNEI.

The V gene is TRBV11-2, the J gene TRBJ2-5; 9 bases match TRBD1. Germline V lookup: CDR1 SGHAT, CDR2 FQNNGV. Trimming removed 3 bases from V and 2 bases from J; junction bases left unmatched: 10. This CDR3 spans 17 amino acids. This CDR3 reads CASSFWEDRGRQETQYF. Written as DNA, the CDR3 is TGTGCCAGCAGCTTTTGGGAGGACAGGGGACGGCAAGAGACCCAGTACTTC.